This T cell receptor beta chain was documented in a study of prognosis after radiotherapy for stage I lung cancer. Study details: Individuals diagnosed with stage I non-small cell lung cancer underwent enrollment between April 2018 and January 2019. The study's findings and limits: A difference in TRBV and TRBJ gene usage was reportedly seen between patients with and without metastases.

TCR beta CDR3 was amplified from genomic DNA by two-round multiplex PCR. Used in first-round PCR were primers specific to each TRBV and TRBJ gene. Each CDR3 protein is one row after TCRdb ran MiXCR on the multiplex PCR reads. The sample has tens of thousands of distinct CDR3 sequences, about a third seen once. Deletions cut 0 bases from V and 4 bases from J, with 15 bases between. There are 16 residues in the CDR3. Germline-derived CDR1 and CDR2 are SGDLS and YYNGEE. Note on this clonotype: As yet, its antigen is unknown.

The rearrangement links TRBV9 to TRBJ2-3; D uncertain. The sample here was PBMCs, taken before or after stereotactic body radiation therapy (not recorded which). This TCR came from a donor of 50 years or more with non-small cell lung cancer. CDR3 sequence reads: CASSVEANSVPDTQYF. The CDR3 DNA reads TGTGCCAGCAGCGTAGAGGCCAATTCGGTCCCAGATACGCAGTATTTT.